The clone carrying this T cell receptor beta chain was seen a few times. The antigen is not known. The ends lost 8 bases at V and 0 bases at J; junction bases unmatched: 10. CDR3 length: 17 amino acids. Germline CDR1 reads MDHEN; CDR2 reads SYDVKM. This sample is part of a study of T cells in Graves' hyperthyroidism and ophthalmopathy. The study's findings and limits: Using 13 V-J features, a model discriminated ophthalmopathy from stable hyperthyroidism.

Diagnoses were established using clinical symptoms, serum thyroxine and TRAb, thyroid ultrasound and orbital computed tomography. The CDR3 regions of TCR beta were amplified from RNA transcripts. The HTBI set primed first-round TCR CDR3 RT-PCR. TCRdb independently ran MiXCR on the multiplex PCR reads; one entry per CDR3 protein. The sample lists roughly 500,000 distinct CDR3 sequences; approximately 22% were seen once. The J gene is TRBJ2-7, the V gene TRBV28; 13 bases fit TRBD2. Sequenced material: blood. This TCR was recovered from a woman aged 65 to 85 with Graves' ophthalmopathy. The CDR3: CASSPPGLAGVSYEQYF. The DNA for the CDR3 is TGTGCCAGCTCACCACCCGGACTAGCGGGAGTCTCCTACGAGCAGTACTTC.